This T cell receptor beta chain appears in the sequencing data of a study of cytomegalovirus exposure and HLA in healthy donors. The PCR had 60 Vbeta and 13 Jbeta primers. Some clones are missing from TCRdb's copy, which holds only in-frame ones; the method was immunoSEQ multiplex PCR. Of 85,000 to 90,000 clones listed, approximately 72% are singletons. Germline assignment: CDR1 LNHNV and CDR2 YYDKDF (reference sequence). The CDR3 contains 16 residues. Deletions cut 3 bases from V and 4 bases from J, with 16 bases between. The sequencing input was PBMCs. The genes are TRBV15 and TRBJ1-3; D remains ambiguous. The sequence came from a man aged 30 to 45 in good health and CMV-seropositive. The CDR3 DNA follows: TGTGCCACCAGCAGGACCGACGGGATGTTCGGAAACACCATATATTTT. Protein product: CATSRTDGMFGNTIYF.